This record looks at one TCR beta chain sequence and its context. This CDR3 is built from 15 residues. The germline V gene has CDR1 SGDLS and CDR2 YYNGEE. The J segment lost 0 bases and the V segment lost 4 bases, leaving 6 bases of the junction unmatched. Authors' data handling: Amplification from reference gene primers served as the basis for estimated nucleated cell counts. Sequencing was performed with immunoSEQ multiplex PCR; in TCRdb, only in-frame clones are kept and a portion is missing. V, J and clone size were drawn from that table, and D and trimming were deduced from the DNA. The table records 150,000 to 200,000 clones, 88% of them present only once. This entry comes from a study of blood T cell repertoires in COVID-19. Participants were aged roughly 18 to 89 years, lived in about 26 US areas, and enrolled virtually. Categorization into cohorts depended on clinical history that participants reported.

This TCR was sampled from a woman younger than 30 who had recovered from COVID-19. The sample comprised PBMCs or T cells enriched from blood (not recorded which). V gene TRBV9 combines with J gene TRBJ1-2, with 7 bases matching TRBD1. The CDR3 is CASSPGTATNYGYTF. The CDR3 coding sequence is TGTGCCAGCAGCCCAGGGACAGCTACTAACTATGGCTACACCTTC.